A selection of T cell receptor beta chains follows, all from one sample in a study of CD8+CD57+ T cells in acquired aplastic anemia. TCRdb reanalysed the reads using MiXCR and keeps one entry per CDR3 protein. The sample lists about 170,000 distinct CDR3 sequences, less than 60% occurring once. The sequenced sample consisted of sorted CD4+, CD8+, or CD8+CD57+ T cells (not recorded which) from PBMCs. These receptors originate from a human donor with aplastic anemia. Each CDR3 is given with its conserved first and last residue. The D gene is left open where the match is weak. Rows may omit the clone size; those that give it use once, few, many or a size class.

V gene	J gene	D gene	clone size	CDR3 DNA	CDR3 protein
TRBV6-2/TRBV6-3	TRBJ2-4	.	.	TGTGCCAGCAGTTCCCAGGGGCCCGTAGCCAAAAACATTCAGTACTTC	CASSSQGPVAKNIQYF
TRBV7-6	TRBJ2-1	.	.	TGTGCCAGCAGCTCAAGCGCGAGCTCCTACAATGAGCAGTTCTTC	CASSSSASSYNEQFF
TRBV7-2	TRBJ1-1	TRBD1	.	TGTGCCAGCAGCTATACCGGGACAGCGAACACTGAAGCTTTCTTT	CASSYTGTANTEAFF
TRBV10-3	TRBJ2-1	.	.	TGTGCCACAAAAGGGTTTCCGGCGGTTTCCGACTACAATGAGCAGTTCTTC	CATKGFPAVSDYNEQFF
TRBV12-3/TRBV12-4	TRBJ1-2	.	.	TGTGCCAGCGGTATCCCGGAGGGAGTCTATGGCTACACCTTC	CASGIPEGVYGYTF
TRBV5-6	TRBJ2-7	TRBD2	.	TGTGCCAGCAGCGGTTATAGCGGGGGGTCCTACGAGCAGTACTTC	CASSGYSGGSYEQYF
TRBV2	TRBJ2-1	.	.	TGTGCCAGCAGTGTCATGTACGAGCAGTTCTTC	CASSVMYEQFF
TRBV24-1	TRBJ2-1	.	few	TGTGCCACCAGTGACGGCCCTCGGCAGTTCTTC	CATSDGPRQFF
TRBV6-1	TRBJ2-7	.	many	TGTGCCAGCAGTGACGATGATGGGTACGAGCAGTACTTC	CASSDDDGYEQYF
TRBV12-3/TRBV12-4	TRBJ1-2	TRBD1	.	TGTGCCAGCAGTTCCACCAGGGGGCGCGACTATGGCTACACCTTC	CASSSTRGRDYGYTF
TRBV4-2	TRBJ2-6	.	many	TGTGCCAGCAGCCAAGGGTTGGGCTCTGGGGCCAACGTCCTGACTTTC	CASSQGLGSGANVLTF
TRBV7-2	TRBJ2-4	TRBD1	many	TGTGCCAGCAGCGCTCGACAGGGGATGAACATTCAGTACTTC	CASSARQGMNIQYF
TRBV15	TRBJ1-6	.	.	TGTGCCACCAGCGTAACCGGGACCATTAATTCACCCCTCCACTTT	CATSVTGTINSPLHF
TRBV7-9	TRBJ2-5	.	many	TGTGCCAGCAGCTTGGCAGGGATAGAGACCCAGTACTTC	CASSLAGIETQYF
TRBV6-2/TRBV6-3	TRBJ2-3	.	.	TGTACCAGCAGTTATACCTCCTGGAAGGTTATGGACGCAGATACGCAGTATTTT	CTSSYTSWKVMDADTQYF
TRBV9	TRBJ1-2	.	many	TGTGCCAGCAGCGTAGCGACTCATGTCGATGGCTACACCTTC	CASSVATHVDGYTF
TRBV7-9	TRBJ1-4	.	.	TGTGCCAGCAGCCCCCCCGTCGAAAAACTGTTTTTT	CASSPPVEKLFF
TRBV12-3/TRBV12-4	TRBJ2-1	TRBD2	many	TGTGCCAGCAGTTGGGCGACTAGCCTCCGGCAGTTCTTC	CASSWATSLRQFF
TRBV20-1	TRBJ2-7	.	.	TGCAGTGCGCTAGGCGGGTTTTCCTCCTACGAGCAGTACTTC	CSALGGFSSYEQYF
TRBV10-1	TRBJ2-2	.	.	TGCGCCAGCAGTGAGTCGGGGATACTCGGGGAGCTGTTTTTT	CASSESGILGELFF
TRBV2	TRBJ2-3	.	few	TGTGCCAGCATGCGGGACAGCACAGATACGCAGTATTTT	CASMRDSTDTQYF
TRBV24-1	TRBJ1-6	.	.	TGTGCCACGGACAGTCGAAATTCACCCCTCCACTTT	CATDSRNSPLHF
TRBV7-2	TRBJ2-1	.	.	TGTGCCAGCAGCTTGGGCAGGGTTTCTGAGCAGTTCTTC	CASSLGRVSEQFF
TRBV10-3	TRBJ2-7	.	many	TGTGCCATCATGGAGGACCGGGCAGGGGTAACCTACGAGCAGTACTTC	CAIMEDRAGVTYEQYF
TRBV4-1	TRBJ2-5	TRBD1	few	TGCGCCAGCAGCCAAGGACAGGGGGTTGGGGAGGCCCAGTACTTC	CASSQGQGVGEAQYF
TRBV7-8	TRBJ2-7	.	once	TGTGCCAGCAGCTTGGGGGGCGCAACACCCGAGCAGTACTTC	CASSLGGATPEQYF